These 5 T cell receptor beta chains were all obtained from the same sample, sequenced in a study of regulatory T cells in long-lasting Graves disease (dated by TCRdb to the early 2020s). The library was generated by multiplex PCR. TCRdb lists the instrument as Illumina HiSeq 4000. To build TCR beta libraries, CDR3 regions were amplified by Arm-PCR using iRepertoire HTBI primers. TCRdb itself trimmed the public reads at Q25 with fastp, ran MiXCR and retained productive beta chains. Rows are unified per CDR3 protein, each entry keeping the most common DNA and genes. This sample lists 550,000 to 650,000 distinct CDR3 sequences; more than 15% were detected once. Of the sample, 12% falls within the top ten clones. In the paper's terms, the time point label means: newly diagnosed GD, antithyroid drugs for less than 3 months. For both TCR sequencing and RNA sequencing, RNA was extracted from PBMCs using TRIzol.

The data were also submitted as part of a second study, on T cells in Graves' hyperthyroidism and ophthalmopathy.

This specimen consisted of peripheral blood mononuclear cells (PBMCs), obtained at new diagnosis, from a patient treated with antithyroid drugs. The receptors derive from a man aged 18 to 29 with Graves disease. Donor details come from another sample of the same person, matched by shared clones.

In its sample, this clonotype was seen many times. The DNA for the CDR3 is TGCGCCAGCAGCTCCCCCGTAGAATACAATGAGCAGTTCTTC. This encodes CASSSPVEYNEQFF. The chain employs TRBV5-1 and TRBJ2-1; D uncertain. V lost 3 bases, J lost 4 bases, and 11 bases lay in between. This CDR3 spans 14 amino acids. CDR1 and CDR2 (germline): SGHRS, YFSETQ.

The chain recombines TRBV30 with TRBJ2-7, with 7 bases aligning to TRBD2. Germline-derived CDR1 and CDR2 are GTSNPN and SVGIG (reference sequence). The V gene end was trimmed by 3 bases and the J gene end by 4 bases; junction bases not matched to a gene: 12. This CDR3 is 15 amino acids long. The CDR3 DNA is TGTGCCTGGAGGGGGGGGGGTTTAGGATGGTACGAGCAGTACTTC. Translation: CAWRGGGLGWYEQYF.

The V call is TRBV9, the J call TRBJ1-1; perhaps TRBD1 as D (5 bases). The CDR3 is made up of 14 amino acids. V was pared by 3 bases and J by 3 bases, with 12 bases between. Germline V gene data show CDR1 as SGDLS and CDR2 as YYNGEE. CDR3 DNA: TGTGCCAGCAGCGCCCGGGACGGTGACACTGAAGCTTTCTTT. Its translation: CASSARDGDTEAFF.

The rearrangement uses TRBV5-6 and TRBJ2-1, with TRBD1 identical over 7 bases. The DNA end is a closer match to TRBJ2-5, so the J assignment may be wrong. There are 14 residues in the CDR3. The germline V gene has CDR1 SGHDT and CDR2 YYEEEE. CDR3 in DNA: TGTGCCAGCAGCCGTGGGACAGTCAAAGAGACCCAGTACTTC. Translating it yields CASSRGTVKETQYF.

The chain combines TRBV7-2 with TRBJ1-5, with TRBD1 as a possible D gene (5 bases). V gave up 5 bases and J gave up 0 bases, with 14 bases separating them. The CDR3 loop spans 16 amino acids. In germline, CDR1 is SGHTA, CDR2 FQGNSA. CDR3 protein: CASSQDRTYSNQPQHF. Written as DNA, the CDR3 is TGTGCCAGCAGCCAAGATCGGACATATAGCAATCAGCCCCAGCATTTT.